What follows describes a single T cell receptor beta chain. Sequencing used immunoSEQ multiplex PCR; TCRdb keeps in-frame clones, though not all of them. Of 20,000 to 25,000 clones listed, 55% to 60% are singletons. Germline assignment: CDR1 SGHNT and CDR2 YYREEE (reference sequence). CDR3 size: 12 residues. Trimming removed 4 bases at V and 4 bases at J, with 7 bases between. The sample comes from a study of graft-versus-host responses after intestinal transplantation. Study results and limitations: High graft-versus-host to host-versus-graft T cell clonal ratios marked allografts of patients with graft-donor macrochimerism.

Sequencing used alloreactive CD4+ T cells from a mixed lymphocyte reaction culture, obtained before intestinal transplant. Subset of the sample: CFSE-low proliferating T cells sorted from roughly 6-day pre-transplant mixed lymphocyte reaction (GvH or HvG direction). The clonotype was recovered from a human patient who received an intestinal transplant. The genes are TRBV5-4 and TRBJ2-3, with no clear D. The CDR3 here is CASSENPDTQYF. DNA for the CDR3: TGTGCCAGCAGCGAGAACCCAGATACGCAGTATTTT. The full variable domain, with the rest looked up from reference TRBV5-4 and TRBJ2-3, is ETGVTQSPTHLIKTRGQQVTLRCSSQSGHNTVSWYQQALGQGPQFIFQYYREEENGRGNFPPRFSGLQFPNYSSELNVNALELDDSALYLCASSENPDTQYFGPGTRLTVL.